The present entry profiles one TCR beta chain with its context. Its antigen is still unknown. These data come from a study of radiation and T cells in renal cell carcinoma. Study-level points and caveats: From baseline, blood top tumor clonotypes peaked at 2 weeks post-radiation. Baseline intratumoral clonotype presence is unknown without pretreatment biopsies.

Germline-derived CDR1 and CDR2 are SGHVS and FQNEAQ. CDR3 length equals 20 residues. V was shortened by 3 bases and J by 2 bases, with 25 bases between the two germline ends. Sequencing used immunoSEQ multiplex PCR; TCRdb keeps in-frame clones, though not all of them. Among around 180,000 clones listed, about nine tenths were seen once. Time point indicated: blood 4 weeks post-SBRT, at nephrectomy. Treatment here: 15 Gy SBRT to primary tumor, nephrectomy 4 weeks later. Nephrectomy followed 15 Gy stereotactic body radiation by 4 weeks. The tumor was a clear cell renal cell carcinoma. The J gene is TRBJ1-4, the V gene TRBV7-8; tentative D call: TRBD1 (6 bases). The specimen comprised blood, sampled from a patient whose treatment included radiotherapy and nephrectomy. This receptor was identified in a woman between 45 and 65 years old with renal cell carcinoma. In nucleotides, the CDR3 is TGTGCCAGCAGCTTCGTTTCAACAGGGAAGGTTGGGAGGACTAATGAAAAACTGTTTTTT. Amino acid sequence: CASSFVSTGKVGRTNEKLFF.